The present T cell receptor beta chain was sequenced within a study of shared clonotypes between healthy human individuals. Overall study: Per donor, CD8 memory used one plate, CD8 naive used two, CD4 memory used three and CD4 naive used three. Study observations and caveats: Clonotype sharing among donors was expected to depend on sequencing depth.

This clone has a single count. The antigen is unknown. In the authors' methods: Junction-only sequences without quality scores were provided by ImmunoSEQ, so filtering was different. Sequenced by immunoSEQ multiplex PCR; TCRdb stores in-frame clones only, minus some. V, J and clone size derive from that table, while D and trimming were established from the DNA sequence. The sample contains 2 million to 3 million clones, 93% of which appear only once. In the CD4+ fraction, cells were divided into CD45RA+ naive and CD45RA-negative memory subsets. The TCR was taken from a young man in good health. Some clones in this sample may be carry-over from other donors' samples. Sequenced sample: naive CD4+ T cells from PBMCs. As to subset: CD45RA+ positively selected.

The CDR3 reads CASSRGPDYGYTF. CDR3 bases: TGTGCCAGCAGCCGCGGGCCGGACTATGGCTACACCTTC. This rearrangement joins TRBV7-2 to TRBJ1-2; no firm D call. Germline assignment: CDR1 SGHTA and CDR2 FQGNSA. The CDR3 contains 13 residues. Trimming left V 5 bases short and J 3 bases short, with 10 bases between.